Shown below are 29 T cell receptor beta chains from a single sample sequenced in a study of blood T cell repertoires in COVID-19. Data came from immunoSEQ multiplex PCR; TCRdb stores just in-frame clones and leaves some out. The sample contains 120,000 to 150,000 clones, roughly 76% of which appear only once. Material for sequencing was peripheral blood. The receptor source for this set is a human donor with acute or convalescent COVID-19. The donor label of this sample is uncertain.

The chain employs TRBV6-5 and TRBJ1-2; D call uncertain. Trimming pared 0 bases from V and 7 bases from J, leaving 9 bases between. The CDR3 loop spans 13 amino acids. Germline assignment: CDR1 MNHEY and CDR2 SVGAGI. In nucleotides, the CDR3 is TGTGCCAGCAGTTACTCCGGGGTGAGTGGCTACACCTTC. This translates into CASSYSGVSGYTF.

The chain is built from TRBV20-1 and TRBJ2-5; 9 nucleotides align to TRBD2. This CDR3 is built from 15 residues. J gave up 4 bases and V 3 bases, and 9 bases lay outside the gene matches. Germline CDR1 DFQATT, CDR2 SNEGSKA (reference sequence). CDR3 sequence: CSASRLAGMRETQYF. The CDR3 nucleotides read TGCAGTGCTAGTAGGCTAGCGGGGATGCGAGAGACCCAGTACTTC.

This rearrangement joins TRBV10-2 to TRBJ2-1; 11 bases match TRBD2. The CDR3 totals 15 residues. The junction had 6 bases not matched to a gene; V was cut back by 4 bases and J by 7 bases. The V gene's germline CDR1 is WSHSY and CDR2 SAAADI. CDR3 protein: CASSGVAGGKNEQFF. The CDR3 region has the DNA TGCGCCAGCAGTGGAGTAGCGGGGGGGAAGAATGAGCAGTTCTTC.

V usage is TRBV5-1 and J usage is TRBJ1-5, with D unclear. The CDR3 spans 15 residues. Trimming removed 0 bases from V and 2 bases from J, with 9 bases in between. Germline assignment: CDR1 SGHRS and CDR2 YFSETQ. This CDR3 reads CASSLEPRGNQPQHF. CDR3 sequence (DNA): TGCGCCAGCAGCTTGGAGCCGAGAGGCAATCAGCCCCAGCATTTT.

CDR3 coding DNA: TGCGCCAGCAGCCTAGACAGGGCGGGGGGCTACACCTTC. Amino acid sequence: CASSLDRAGGYTF. The chain uses TRBV4-1 and TRBJ1-2, with 7 bases identical to TRBD1. This CDR3 has 13 amino acids. Germline assignment: CDR1 MGHRA and CDR2 YSYEKL. The junction had 7 bases not matched to a gene; V was cut back by 4 bases and J by 8 bases.

This chain connects TRBV7-9 to TRBJ1-2; no clear D. V was shortened by 5 bases and J by 1 base, with 11 bases between the two germline ends. Germline V gene lookup returns CDR1 SEHNR and CDR2 FQNEAQ (reference sequence). This CDR3 region has 14 residues. Written as DNA, the CDR3 is TGTGCCAGCAGCCCTCCCGGGGTTAACTATGGCTACACCTTC. This translates into CASSPPGVNYGYTF.

The rearrangement uses TRBV4-1 and TRBJ2-2; D may be TRBD2 (5 bases). The length of the CDR3 is 15 residues. The germline V gene encodes CDR1 MGHRA and CDR2 YSYEKL. V lost 7 bases and J 5 bases, leaving 17 bases between the germline ends. For the CDR3, the DNA is TGCGCCAGCACCTCTGAGGAGGTCCCTACCGGGGAGCTGTTTTTT. This translates into CASTSEEVPTGELFF.

The V gene is TRBV11-2, the J gene TRBJ1-2, with no clear D. The CDR3 loop spans 13 amino acids. V was trimmed by 1 base and J by 4 bases, leaving 7 bases between them. Germline V gives CDR1 SGHAT, CDR2 FQNNGV. DNA for the CDR3: TGTGCCAGCAGCTTAGTACAGTCCTATGGCTACACCTTC. This translates into CASSLVQSYGYTF.

The V gene is TRBV18, the J gene TRBJ1-1, with D unresolved. The CDR3 sequence is 15 residues long. Trimming removed 0 bases at V and 3 bases at J, with 11 bases between. Germline CDR1 and CDR2: KGHSH and LQKENI. Here the CDR3 DNA reads TGTGCCAGCTCACCACCGGTACATTATGACACTGAAGCTTTCTTT. Protein: CASSPPVHYDTEAFF.

V is TRBV6-2 or TRBV6-3 and J is TRBJ1-5; possible D gene TRBD1, 6 bases. V lost 5 bases and J lost 9, with 17 bases in between. There are 14 residues in the CDR3. Germline lookup yields CDR1 MNHEY and CDR2 SVGEGT. The CDR3 sequence is CASSNPQGMGPQHF. The CDR3 bases are TGTGCCAGCAGTAACCCACAGGGTATGGGGCCCCAGCATTTT.

J is TRBJ1-3 and V is TRBV7-8; perhaps TRBD1 as D (5 bases). The CDR3 covers 13 residues. Trimming removed 5 bases from V and 8 bases from J, with 13 bases in between. Germline CDR1 reads SGHVS; CDR2 reads FQNEAQ. CDR3 in amino acids: CASSPTAGDTIYF. The CDR3, as DNA: TGTGCCAGCAGCCCGACAGCTGGCGACACCATATATTTT.

CDR3 nucleotide sequence: TGTGCCAGCAGCCCGACAGGGATCCCCTACGAGCAGTACTTC. It is translated as CASSPTGIPYEQYF. J is TRBJ2-7 and V is TRBV7-8, with 7 bases fitting TRBD1. The J segment lost 2 bases and the V segment lost 5 bases, leaving 6 bases of the junction unmatched. The germline CDR1 and CDR2 sequences are SGHVS and FQNEAQ. This CDR3 spans 14 amino acids.

The gene calls are TRBV14 and TRBJ1-2, with D uncertain. Per germline, CDR1 SGHDN and CDR2 FVKESK. V was clipped by 4 bases and J by 4 bases, with 16 bases between them. The CDR3 covers 15 residues. CDR3: CASSRDTESVYGYTF. CDR3 sequence (DNA): TGTGCCAGCAGCCGAGACACGGAGTCGGTCTATGGCTACACCTTC.

The chain links TRBV2 to TRBJ2-2, with 9 nucleotides matching TRBD2. CDR1 is SNHLY, CDR2 FYNNEI, per germline. The CDR3 has 16 amino acids. J lost 4 bases, V lost 8 bases, and 11 bases had no gene match. As DNA, the CDR3 is TGTGCCAGCCGAAATAGCGGGGGTTGGAGCACCGGGGAGCTGTTTTTT. It encodes CASRNSGGWSTGELFF.

J is TRBJ2-1 and V is TRBV24-1; 8 bases line up with TRBD1. V lost 1 base to trimming and J lost 4 bases; unmatched junction nucleotides: 2. The CDR3 consists of 15 residues. Germline CDR1 KGHDR, CDR2 SFDVKD. The CDR3 DNA reads TGTGCCACCAGTGATTTTACAGGGGGTTACAATGAGCAGTTCTTC. Amino acids: CATSDFTGGYNEQFF.

This chain joins TRBV11-2 and TRBJ1-3; a weak D match, TRBD1 (5 bases). Trimming shortened V by 1 base and J by 7 bases, and 11 bases separated the two germline ends. The germline V gene encodes CDR1 SGHAT and CDR2 FQNNGV. The CDR3 loop spans 14 amino acids. The CDR3 nucleotides are TGTGCCAGCAGCTTAGTCCGGGGGAGGAACACCATATATTTT. Translating gives CASSLVRGRNTIYF.

This clone was observed once. The CDR3 bases are TGTGCCAGCAGTGAGCTTATAGCGGGCGCCTCCTACGAGCAGTACTTC. Translation: CASSELIAGASYEQYF. This chain connects TRBV2 to TRBJ2-7; 7 bases line up with TRBD2. Trimming removed 3 bases from V and 0 bases from J; junction bases left unmatched: 8. Germline V lookup: CDR1 SNHLY, CDR2 FYNNEI. The CDR3 extends over 16 amino acids.

The chain employs TRBV12-3 or TRBV12-4 and TRBJ1-1; TRBD1 might be the D (5 bases). V was trimmed by 3 bases and J by 3 bases, leaving 5 bases between them. CDR3 length: 12 amino acids. CDR3 sequence (DNA): TGTGCCAGCAGTTTCAGGGACACTGAAGCTTTCTTT. It specifies CASSFRDTEAFF.

The rearrangement uses TRBV27 and TRBJ2-2, with TRBD1 matching 7 bases. V was clipped by 3 bases and J by 4 bases; unmatched bases: 5. The CDR3 has 15 amino acids. Germline CDR1 MNHEY, CDR2 SMNVEV (reference sequence). CDR3 protein: CASSFLQGSTGELFF. CDR3 sequence (DNA): TGTGCCAGCAGTTTCCTACAGGGGAGCACCGGGGAGCTGTTTTTT.

This clone was seen more than once but under ten times. This chain links TRBV7-9 with TRBJ1-3; D is unresolved. With 5 bases removed from V and 0 bases from J, the gap between germline ends came to 17 bases. The CDR3 has 17 amino acids. The germline gives CDR1 SEHNR, CDR2 FQNEAQ (reference sequence). This CDR3 reads CASSTRRSGPSGNTIYF. CDR3 sequence (DNA): TGTGCCAGCAGCACCCGACGAAGCGGCCCCTCTGGAAACACCATATATTTT.

This clone was seen a few times. This sequence joins TRBV13 and TRBJ2-7; TRBD1 matches at 11 bases. CDR3 length: 17 amino acids. From germline, CDR1 is PRHDT and CDR2 FYEKMQ (reference sequence). V shed 5 bases, J shed 1 base, and the junction held 10 bases outside the gene matches. The CDR3 sequence is CASSVTRWDRGSYEQYF. In DNA form, the CDR3 reads TGTGCCAGCAGCGTCACTCGGTGGGACAGGGGGTCCTACGAGCAGTACTTC.

V gene TRBV7-8 combines with J gene TRBJ2-3; 15 bases match TRBD2. After removal of 3 bases from V and 3 bases from J, the junction contained 4 bases not matched to a gene. This CDR3 comprises 17 residues. Looked up from germline, CDR1 is SGHVS and CDR2 is FQNEAQ. CDR3 protein: CASSFRTSGGETDTQYF. The DNA for the CDR3 is TGTGCCAGCAGCTTCCGGACTAGCGGGGGGGAGACAGATACGCAGTATTTT.

This chain connects TRBV12-3 or TRBV12-4 to TRBJ1-6, with no clear D. CDR3 length equals 12 residues. V was pared by 0 bases and J by 13 bases, with 7 bases between. The CDR3 here is CASSLAPLPLHF. CDR3 nucleotides: TGTGCCAGCAGTTTAGCCCCCCTGCCCCTCCACTTT.

This chain links TRBV5-6 with TRBJ1-5; TRBD1 is a possible D gene (5 bases). From germline, CDR1 is SGHDT and CDR2 YYEEEE. This CDR3 contains 17 residues. Trimming pared 0 bases from V and 2 bases from J, leaving 15 bases between. CDR3 sequence: CASSLGRWRGGNQPQHF. The CDR3, as DNA: TGTGCCAGCAGCTTGGGAAGATGGAGGGGAGGCAATCAGCCCCAGCATTTT.

The V gene is TRBV6-5, the J gene TRBJ2-7; tentatively, D is TRBD2 (6 bases). V lost 2 bases to trimming and J lost 5 bases, with 13 bases between them. This CDR3 has 14 amino acids. The V gene's germline CDR1 is MNHEY and CDR2 SVGAGI. CDR3 protein: CASSYAPGRHEQYF. As DNA, the CDR3 is TGTGCCAGCAGTTACGCCCCAGGGAGGCACGAGCAGTACTTC.

Of note for this clone: A junction end diverges from the germline sequence, so it may reflect a read error. The genes are TRBV7-9 and TRBJ1-1; 7 bases line up with TRBD1. Germline values: CDR1 SEHNR, CDR2 FQNEAQ (reference sequence). CDR3 length: 15 residues. CDR3 DNA sequence: TGTGCCAGCAGCCTAGCGGCAGGGGGTTGGACTGAAGCTTTCTTT. As protein: CASSLAAGGWTEAFF.

This chain links TRBV30 with TRBJ1-5; 7 bases are shared with TRBD1. The CDR3 is 13 residues long. CDR1 and CDR2 (germline): GTSNPN, SVGIG (reference sequence). J was trimmed by 4 bases and V by 1 base; bases with no gene match: 1. The CDR3 region is CAWSEDRNQPQHF. The CDR3 DNA is TGTGCCTGGAGTGAGGACAGGAATCAGCCCCAGCATTTT.

CDR3 region: CASSLLTGPQHF. CDR3 coding DNA: TGTGCCAGCAGCTTGTTGACTGGGCCCCAGCATTTT. The J gene is TRBJ1-5, the V gene TRBV5-8; D uncertain. This CDR3 comprises 12 residues. V lost 1 base and J 9 bases, leaving 8 bases between the germline ends. The germline gives CDR1 SGHTS, CDR2 YDEGEE.

J is TRBJ2-3 and V is TRBV5-1; a possible D gene is TRBD2 (5 bases). The germline V gene has CDR1 SGHRS and CDR2 YFSETQ. The V end lost 2 bases, the J end lost 5 bases, and 12 bases lay between the germline ends. The CDR3 has 14 amino acids. DNA of the CDR3: TGCGCCAGCAGCTTTAGAGGAGGAGGAGATACGCAGTATTTT. It specifies CASSFRGGGDTQYF.